Listed below are T cell receptor beta chains from one sample, sequenced in a study of T-cell reconstitution after alpha-beta-depleted transplantation in children. Via MiXCR, TCRdb re-called the PCR reads, giving one row per CDR3 protein. In the table there are nearly 550,000 distinct CDR3 sequences, about a sixth of which are singletons. The material sequenced was PBMCs from the stem cell graft donor, taken from the stem cell graft. All receptors come from a human donor who donated a stem cell graft to a child with acute lymphoblastic leukemia. Each CDR3 is given with its conserved first and last residue. The order of the fields is D gene, V gene, clone size, J gene, CDR3 DNA, CDR3 protein. D genes are given only for firm matches. Size is omitted from some rows. Given values are once, few, many or a class for expanded clones.

>NA|TRBV20-1|few|TRBJ2-3
TGCAGTGCTAGTACCAGCGGTCGCACAGATACGCAGTATTTT
CSASTSGRTDTQYF
>TRBD2|TRBV2|NA|TRBJ2-5
TGTGCCAGCAGTGAAGCTAGCGGGAGGGAGGAGACCCAGTACTTC
CASSEASGREETQYF
>TRBD2|TRBV12-3/TRBV12-4|NA|TRBJ2-1
TGTGCCAGCAGTTACCCTAGCGGGGCTGACAATGAGCAGTTCTTC
CASSYPSGADNEQFF
>NA|TRBV5-1|many|TRBJ2-7
TGCGCCAGCAGCTGGGGGGTAGGACACGAGCAGTACTTC
CASSWGVGHEQYF
>NA|TRBV10-2|few|TRBJ2-3
TGCGCCAGCACTACCACTTACACAGATACGCAGTATTTT
CASTTTYTDTQYF
>TRBD1|TRBV7-6|NA|TRBJ1-1
TGTGCCAGCAGCACGGAGACAGGGGTCACTGAAGCTTTCTTT
CASSTETGVTEAFF
>TRBD1|TRBV5-1|NA|TRBJ2-7
TGCGCCAGCAGCTTGGGACCCACGAGACAGGGGTCCTACGAGCAGTACTTC
CASSLGPTRQGSYEQYF
>TRBD1|TRBV18|NA|TRBJ2-5
TGTGCCAGCTCCAAGGGACAGCAAGAGACCCAGTACTTC
CASSKGQQETQYF
>NA|TRBV20-1|NA|TRBJ2-7
TGCAGTGCTAGAGGCCCCAGGAGCCCCTACGAGCAGTACTTC
CSARGPRSPYEQYF
>TRBD2|TRBV5-1|NA|TRBJ2-7
TGCGCCAGCAGCGTTCCTACTAGCGGGACTACATACGAGCAGTACTTC
CASSVPTSGTTYEQYF
>NA|TRBV4-1|NA|TRBJ1-5
TGCGCCAGCAGCCAAGACGGGGGGAATAGCAATCAGCCCCAGCATTTT
CASSQDGGNSNQPQHF
>NA|TRBV29-1|NA|TRBJ1-2
TGCAGCGTTGACCCGGGCTATGGCTACACCTTC
CSVDPGYGYTF
>TRBD2|TRBV5-1|many|TRBJ2-5
TGCGCCAGCAGCAGTGGGACTAGCGGAGAGACCCAGTACTTC
CASSSGTSGETQYF
>NA|TRBV20-1|NA|TRBJ1-1
TGCAGTGCCCGCCCCGGGACGGGGAACACTGAAGCTTTCTTT
CSARPGTGNTEAFF
>NA|TRBV5-5|many|TRBJ2-1
TGTGCCAGCAGCTTAGGATCGGAGCAGTTCTTC
CASSLGSEQFF
>NA|TRBV20-1|NA|TRBJ2-7
TGCAGTGCTAGAGAAGGGGGAAGCTCCTACGAGCAGTACTTC
CSAREGGSSYEQYF
>TRBD2|TRBV6-5|NA|TRBJ2-7
TGTGCCAGCAGTCCGGGTTTCTCGGGACTAGTGGCCTACGAGCAGTACTTC
CASSPGFSGLVAYEQYF
>TRBD1|TRBV18|NA|TRBJ1-6
TGTGCCAGCTCACCCGACAGGGGCGGATCACCCCTCCACTTT
CASSPDRGGSPLHF
>NA|TRBV5-1|NA|TRBJ1-1
TGCGCCAGCAGGATTTCGGGGAACACTGAAGCTTTCTTT
CASRISGNTEAFF
>TRBD2|TRBV2|NA|TRBJ2-7
TGTGCCAGCAGTGATCCCCGGGAGGGAGAATACGAGCAGTACTTC
CASSDPREGEYEQYF
>NA|TRBV29-1|few|TRBJ2-3
TGCAGCGCCCGGACAGTGTGGCCATCCACAGATACGCAGTATTTT
CSARTVWPSTDTQYF
>TRBD2|TRBV5-1|NA|TRBJ2-1
TGCGCCAGCAGCTTGAAATTGGTGGCGGGAGGATACAATGAGCAGTTCTTC
CASSLKLVAGGYNEQFF
>NA|TRBV29-1|few|TRBJ2-7
TGCAGCGTTAAACAGGATTCCTCCTACGAGCAGTACTTC
CSVKQDSSYEQYF
>TRBD2|TRBV29-1|few|TRBJ2-7
TGCAGCGTTGGACCCCTAGCGGGCTACGAGCAGTACTTC
CSVGPLAGYEQYF